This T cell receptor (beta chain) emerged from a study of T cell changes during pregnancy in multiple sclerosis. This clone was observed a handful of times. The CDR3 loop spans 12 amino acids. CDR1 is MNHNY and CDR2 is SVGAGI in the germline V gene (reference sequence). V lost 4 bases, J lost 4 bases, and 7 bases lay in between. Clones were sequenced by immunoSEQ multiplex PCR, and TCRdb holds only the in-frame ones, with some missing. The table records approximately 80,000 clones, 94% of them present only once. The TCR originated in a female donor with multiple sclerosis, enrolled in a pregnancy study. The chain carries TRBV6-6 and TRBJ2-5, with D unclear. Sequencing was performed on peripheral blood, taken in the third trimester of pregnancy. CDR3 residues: CASSSGPETQYF. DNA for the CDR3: TGTGCCAGCAGTTCAGGCCCAGAGACCCAGTACTTC.